This TCR beta chain derives from a study of blood T cell repertoires in COVID-19. Study details: Some COVID-19 samples were acute and others convalescent; all came from the United States, Italy and Spain. PBMCs, B-cell-depleted T cells, or T cells provided the cDNA or gDNA that made up the material.

Per the germline V gene, CDR1 is MGHRA and CDR2 is YSYEKL. V lost 2 bases and J lost 2; bases outside the gene matches: 7. CDR3 length equals 16 residues. As processed by the authors: Cell counts per sample came from amplifying reference gene primers. Sequenced by immunoSEQ multiplex PCR; TCRdb stores in-frame clones only, minus some. The DNA gave D and trimming, while V, J and clone size come from that table. The repertoire holds tens of thousands of clones, with approximately 78% as singletons. The sequence came from a human donor in a cohort sampled during active COVID-19. This chain connects TRBV4-1 to TRBJ2-3, with 7 bases identical to TRBD2. Sequencing input: peripheral blood. The CDR3 bases are TGCGCCAGCAGCCAACGGGGGGTGGTAAACACAGATACGCAGTATTTT. This gives the protein CASSQRGVVNTDTQYF.